Detailed here is one T cell receptor beta chain. The data were obtained in a study of shared clonotypes between healthy human individuals. Positively selected for CCR7, the CD45RO-negative cells used as naive CD8 cells excluded terminally differentiated effector memory CD45RA+ cells. This CDR3 comprises 14 residues. The junction had 6 bases not matched to a gene; V was cut back by 1 base and J by 6 bases. Germline V CDR1 and CDR2: SEHNR, FQNEAQ (reference sequence). Deep-level running was used for the assay. Libraries were prepared by immunoSEQ multiplex PCR; TCRdb keeps only in-frame clonotypes and omits some of them. The table records hundreds of thousands of clones, about 95% of them present only once.

V is TRBV7-9 and J is TRBJ2-7; 7 bases align to TRBD1. This clonotype was obtained from a woman in her 30s in good health. The sequenced sample was naive CD8+ T cells sorted from blood. The CDR3 spells CASSLGQGVGEQYF. CDR3 bases: TGTGCCAGCAGCTTAGGGCAGGGGGTTGGCGAGCAGTACTTC. The variable domain in full, with the rest retrieved from reference TRBV7-9 and TRBJ2-7, is DTGVSQNPRHKITKRGQNVTFRCDPISEHNRLYWYRQTLGQGPEFLTYFQNEAQLEKSRLLSDRFSAERPKGSFSTLEIQRTEQGDSAMYLCASSLGQGVGEQYFGPGTRLTVT.